A single sample is the source of the 8 T cell receptor beta chains below, sequenced in a study of blood T cell repertoires in COVID-19. TCRdb keeps only in-frame clones here, not all; method: immunoSEQ multiplex PCR. The sample consists of about 270,000 clones, more than 75% of them appearing once. The material sequenced was peripheral blood. These receptors were collected from a man aged 35 to 55 with active or convalescent COVID-19.

This chain joins TRBV28 and TRBJ1-2; D ambiguous. The ends were cut back, 1 base at V and 6 bases at J, with 12 bases in the middle. Germline loops: CDR1 MDHEN, CDR2 SYDVKM. The CDR3 sequence is 14 residues long. The CDR3 reads CASSLSTEFHGYTF. The CDR3 DNA follows: TGTGCCAGCAGTTTATCTACAGAATTCCATGGCTACACCTTC.

The chain joins TRBV9 to TRBJ1-3; D is undetermined. Trimming took 3 bases from V and 0 from J, leaving 13 bases between them. The germline gives CDR1 SGDLS, CDR2 YYNGEE. The CDR3 length is 16 residues. CDR3 nucleotide sequence: TGTGCCAGCAGCGCATCAGGCGGGAGCTCTGGAAACACCATATATTTT. This codes for CASSASGGSSGNTIYF.

The rearrangement joins TRBV6-5 to TRBJ2-3; 11 positions match TRBD2. Germline loops: CDR1 MNHEY, CDR2 SVGAGI. The CDR3 loop spans 16 amino acids. V lost 4 bases and J lost 0; bases outside the gene matches: 3. CDR3 DNA sequence: TGTGCCAGCAGTTTTACTAGCGGGGGAAGCACAGATACGCAGTATTTT. This encodes CASSFTSGGSTDTQYF.

The chain uses TRBV19 and TRBJ1-5, with D tentatively TRBD1 (5 bases). This CDR3 is 17 amino acids long. Trimming cost V 5 bases and J 5 bases, with 22 bases left between them. Germline V gene data show CDR1 as LNHDA and CDR2 as SQIVND (reference sequence). DNA of the CDR3: TGTGCCAGTAGTGCCTACTGGGGCAGGGTAGATTATCAGCCCCAGCATTTT. Its translation: CASSAYWGRVDYQPQHF.

The rearrangement uses TRBV9 and TRBJ1-2; no clear D. CDR1 SGDLS and CDR2 YYNGEE come from the germline V gene. The germline V and J ends were trimmed by 0 bases and 4 bases, with 16 bases remaining between them. The CDR3 has 16 amino acids. CDR3 nucleotide sequence: TGTGCCAGCAGCGTAGCGACGGGAGGTAGCTTCTATGGCTACACCTTC. Translation: CASSVATGGSFYGYTF.

The genes are TRBV27 and TRBJ2-7; TRBD1 matches at 9 bases. V shed 4 bases, J shed 0 bases, and the junction held 10 bases outside the gene matches. Germline CDR1 MNHEY, CDR2 SMNVEV (reference sequence). The CDR3 is made up of 17 amino acids. In nucleotides, the CDR3 is TGTGCCAGCAGTTCGATTAGGGGGGACAGGGCCTCCTACGAGCAGTACTTC. It yields the protein CASSSIRGDRASYEQYF.

The rearrangement links TRBV24-1 to TRBJ2-3; TRBD1 might be the D (6 bases). Germline V gene sequence: CDR1 KGHDR, CDR2 SFDVKD. V shed 1 base and J shed 9 bases, with 22 bases lying between them. This CDR3 is built from 17 residues. CDR3 nucleotides: TGTGCCACCAGTGATTTACCCGATTGGACAGCTCCAGGCACGCAGTATTTT. Amino acids: CATSDLPDWTAPGTQYF.

V usage is TRBV23-1 and J usage is TRBJ2-2; perhaps TRBD1 as D (6 bases). TRBV23-1 is classed as an ORF, of uncertain function. This CDR3 is built from 19 residues. V lost 2 bases and J 1 base, leaving 20 bases between the germline ends. For the CDR3, the DNA is TGCGCCAGCAGTCAACTGAGGGGTACAGGGTGTAAGAACACCGGGGAGCTGTTTTTT. Translated, it gives CASSQLRGTGCKNTGELFF.